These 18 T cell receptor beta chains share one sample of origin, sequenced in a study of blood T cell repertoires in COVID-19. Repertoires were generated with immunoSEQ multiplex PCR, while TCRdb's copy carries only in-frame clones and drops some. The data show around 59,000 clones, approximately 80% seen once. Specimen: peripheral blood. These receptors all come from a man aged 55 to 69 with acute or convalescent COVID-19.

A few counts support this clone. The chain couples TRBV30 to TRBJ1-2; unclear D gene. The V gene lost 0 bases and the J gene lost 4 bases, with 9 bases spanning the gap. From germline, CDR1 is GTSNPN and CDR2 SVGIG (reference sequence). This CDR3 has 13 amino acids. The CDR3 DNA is TGTGCCTGGAGTGTAGCACAGTTCTATGGCTACACCTTC. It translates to CAWSVAQFYGYTF.

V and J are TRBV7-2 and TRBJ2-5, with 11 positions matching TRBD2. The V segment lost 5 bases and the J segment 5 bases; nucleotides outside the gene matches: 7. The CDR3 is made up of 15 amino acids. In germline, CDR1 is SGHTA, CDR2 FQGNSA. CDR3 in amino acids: CASSASGGPRETQYF. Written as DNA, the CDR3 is TGTGCCAGCAGCGCTAGCGGGGGGCCTCGGGAGACCCAGTACTTC.

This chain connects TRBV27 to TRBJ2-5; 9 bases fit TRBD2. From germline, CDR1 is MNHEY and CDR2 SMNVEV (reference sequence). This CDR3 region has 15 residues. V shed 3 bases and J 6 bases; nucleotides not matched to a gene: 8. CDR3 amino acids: CASSFAGGPGKTQYF. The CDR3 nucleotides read TGTGCCAGCAGTTTTGCGGGGGGGCCGGGGAAGACCCAGTACTTC.

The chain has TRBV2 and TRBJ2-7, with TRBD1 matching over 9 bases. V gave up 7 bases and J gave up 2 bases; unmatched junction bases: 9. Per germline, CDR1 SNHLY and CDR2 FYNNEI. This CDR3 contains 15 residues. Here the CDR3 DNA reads TGTGCCAGCACCAGGTCGGGGACAGGGACCTACGAGCAGTACTTC. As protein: CASTRSGTGTYEQYF.

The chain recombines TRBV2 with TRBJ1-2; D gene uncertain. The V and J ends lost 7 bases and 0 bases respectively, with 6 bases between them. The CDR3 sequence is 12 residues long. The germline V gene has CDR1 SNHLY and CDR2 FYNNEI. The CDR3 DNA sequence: TGTGCCAGCAAGACAACTAACTATGGCTACACCTTC. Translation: CASKTTNYGYTF.

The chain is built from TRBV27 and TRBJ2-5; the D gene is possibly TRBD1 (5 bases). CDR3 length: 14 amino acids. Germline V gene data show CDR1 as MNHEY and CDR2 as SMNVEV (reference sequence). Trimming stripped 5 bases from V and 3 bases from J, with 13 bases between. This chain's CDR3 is CASSARGAEETQYF. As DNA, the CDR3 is TGTGCCAGCAGTGCAAGGGGCGCAGAAGAGACCCAGTACTTC.

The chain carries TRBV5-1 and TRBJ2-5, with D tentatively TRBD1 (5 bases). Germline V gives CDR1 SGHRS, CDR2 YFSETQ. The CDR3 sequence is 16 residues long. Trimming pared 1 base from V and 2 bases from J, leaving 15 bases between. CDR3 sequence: CASSLPQGVQQETQYF. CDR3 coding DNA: TGCGCCAGCAGCTTGCCCCAAGGGGTCCAACAAGAGACCCAGTACTTC.

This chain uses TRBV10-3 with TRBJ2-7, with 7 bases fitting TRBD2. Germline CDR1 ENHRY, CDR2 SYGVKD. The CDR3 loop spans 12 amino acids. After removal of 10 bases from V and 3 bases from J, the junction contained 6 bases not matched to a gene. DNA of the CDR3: TGTGCCACGGGGGGAGAGTTCTACGAGCAGTACTTC. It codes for CATGGEFYEQYF.

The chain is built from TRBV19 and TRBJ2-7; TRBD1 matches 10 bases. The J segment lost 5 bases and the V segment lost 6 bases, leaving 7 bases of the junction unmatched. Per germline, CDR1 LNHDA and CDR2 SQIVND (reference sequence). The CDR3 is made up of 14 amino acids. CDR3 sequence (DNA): TGTGCCAGTAGGGACAGGGGGGAAGTTAACGAGCAGTACTTC. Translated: CASRDRGEVNEQYF.

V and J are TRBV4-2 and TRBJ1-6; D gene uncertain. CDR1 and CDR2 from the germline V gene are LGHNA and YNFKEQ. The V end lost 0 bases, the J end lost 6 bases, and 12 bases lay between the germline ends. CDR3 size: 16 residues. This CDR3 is CASSQEGSQSNSPLHF. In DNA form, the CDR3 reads TGTGCCAGCAGCCAAGAAGGGAGCCAGTCTAATTCACCCCTCCACTTT.

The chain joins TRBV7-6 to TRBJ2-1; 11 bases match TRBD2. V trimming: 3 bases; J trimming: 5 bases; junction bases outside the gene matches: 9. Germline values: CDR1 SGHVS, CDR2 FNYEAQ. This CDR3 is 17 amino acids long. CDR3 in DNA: TGTGCCAGCAGCTTCCCCCTAGCGGGGGGTCCCGACAATGAGCAGTTCTTC. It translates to CASSFPLAGGPDNEQFF.

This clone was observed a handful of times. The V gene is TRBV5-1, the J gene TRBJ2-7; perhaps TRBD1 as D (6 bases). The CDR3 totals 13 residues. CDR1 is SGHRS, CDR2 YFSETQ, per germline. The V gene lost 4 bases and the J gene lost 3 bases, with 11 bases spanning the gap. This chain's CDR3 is CASSLGQNYEQYF. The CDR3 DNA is TGCGCCAGCAGCCTGGGACAAAACTACGAGCAGTACTTC.

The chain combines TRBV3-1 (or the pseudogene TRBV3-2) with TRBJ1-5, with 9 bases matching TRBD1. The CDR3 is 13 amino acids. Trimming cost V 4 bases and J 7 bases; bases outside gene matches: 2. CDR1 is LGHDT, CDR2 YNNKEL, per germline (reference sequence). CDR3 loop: CASSRQGEQPQHF. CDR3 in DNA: TGTGCCAGCAGCCGACAGGGGGAACAGCCCCAGCATTTT.

CDR3 sequence: CAWSIADRVPYEQYF. CDR3 DNA sequence: TGTGCCTGGAGTATAGCGGACAGGGTACCCTACGAGCAGTACTTC. The genes are TRBV30 and TRBJ2-7; 8 bases align to TRBD1. This CDR3 spans 15 amino acids. V shed 2 bases, J shed 2 bases, and the junction held 8 bases outside the gene matches. Germline V gene lookup returns CDR1 GTSNPN and CDR2 SVGIG (reference sequence).

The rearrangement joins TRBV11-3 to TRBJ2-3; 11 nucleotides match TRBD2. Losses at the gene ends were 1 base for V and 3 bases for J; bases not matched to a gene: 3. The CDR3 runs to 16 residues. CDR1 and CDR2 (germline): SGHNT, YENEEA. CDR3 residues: CASSLVPSGGTDTQYF. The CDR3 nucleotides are TGTGCCAGCAGCTTAGTCCCTAGCGGGGGGACAGATACGCAGTATTTT.

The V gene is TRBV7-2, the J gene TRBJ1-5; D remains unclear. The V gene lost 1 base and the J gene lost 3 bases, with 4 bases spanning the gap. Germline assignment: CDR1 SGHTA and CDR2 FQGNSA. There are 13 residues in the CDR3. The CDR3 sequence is CASSLVSNQPQHF. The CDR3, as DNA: TGTGCCAGCAGCTTAGTCTCCAATCAGCCCCAGCATTTT.

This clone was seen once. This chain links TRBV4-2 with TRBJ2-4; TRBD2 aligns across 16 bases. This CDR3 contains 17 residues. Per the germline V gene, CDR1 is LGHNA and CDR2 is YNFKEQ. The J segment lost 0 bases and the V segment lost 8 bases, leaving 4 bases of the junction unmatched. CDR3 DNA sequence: TGTGCCAGCGGGACTAGCGGGGGGGCAACAGCCAAAAACATTCAGTACTTC. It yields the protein CASGTSGGATAKNIQYF.

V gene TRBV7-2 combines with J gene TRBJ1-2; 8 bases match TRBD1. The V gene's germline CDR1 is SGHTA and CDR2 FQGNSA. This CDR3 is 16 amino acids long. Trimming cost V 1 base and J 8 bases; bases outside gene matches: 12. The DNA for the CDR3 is TGTGCCAGCAGCTTAGGTCACCGGACAGGGTCTGAAGGCTACACCTTC. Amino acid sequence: CASSLGHRTGSEGYTF.